This T cell receptor (beta chain) was found in a study of blood T cells in healthy people across ages. General study findings and limits: Naive T cell percentage showed a strong correlation with TCR beta diversity. The long-lived group displayed more naive CD4+ cells, plus higher diversity, than the aged donors did.

This clonotype has just a few counts. The antigen is unknown. This clone may be a read error of a much larger clone one base away. The CDR3 is 15 residues long. The germline V and J ends were trimmed by 6 bases and 7 bases, with 22 bases remaining between them. Donors gave 8 to 10 milliliters of peripheral blood apiece. Together with a sample-barcoded 5' primer, a J-beta primer mix was included in a second PCR lasting about 7 to 12 cycles. TCRdb independently ran MiXCR on the 5' RACE reads; one entry per CDR3 protein. The sample carries hundreds of thousands of distinct CDR3 sequences, under 30% recorded once.

The sample consisted of blood. The receptor's source is an elderly woman in good health. The chain joins TRBV12-3 or TRBV12-4 to TRBJ2-7; D perhaps matches TRBD1 (6 bases). CDR3 amino acids: CASRPTGYSYNEQYF. The CDR3 DNA reads TGTGCCAGCAGACCGACAGGATACTCCTACAATGAGCAGTACTTC.